Following are 25 T cell receptor beta chains from one sample sequenced in a study of CXCR3-negative and CXCR3-positive naive CD8 T cells. TRB cDNA was prepared as libraries by UMI-labeled 5' RACE. With the 5' RACE reads reprocessed, TCRdb shows one record per CDR3 protein and no DNA. The sample yields 150,000 to 180,000 distinct CDR3 sequences, of which the top ten take up approximately 0.46%. What these receptors recognize is not known. Regarding the study as a whole: In CXCR3-positive naive cells, the TRB CDR3s were more hydrophobic than in CXCR3-negative naive cells.

The specimen was naive CXCR3+ CD8+ T cells from blood. Indicated subset: CD45RO-CCR7+CD27+CD95- naive CD8+ T cells expressing CXCR3 (TNR3+). The receptors derive from a human donor in good health. Some clones in this sample may be carry-over from other donors' samples.

The chain joins TRBV15 to TRBJ2-1; TCRdb calls TRBD1, which cannot be checked without DNA. The CDR3 has 17 amino acids. CDR1 is LNHNV, CDR2 YYDKDF, per germline (reference sequence). CDR3 residues: CATSRELSRPLADEQFF.

The CDR3 here is CASSYFRGIGSYEQYF. V and J are TRBV6-5 and TRBJ2-7; TCRdb names TRBD1, which stays unverified in the absence of DNA. The CDR3 length is 16 residues. Germline V lookup: CDR1 MNHEY, CDR2 SVGAGI.

This sequence joins TRBV28 and TRBJ2-1; TCRdb reports TRBD2, a call that lacks DNA to check it against. CDR3 length: 16 residues. The germline V gene encodes CDR1 MDHEN and CDR2 SYDVKM. The CDR3 loop reads CASSYMSGRSWNEQFF.

The chain uses TRBV7-6 and TRBJ2-2; the D call from TCRdb, TRBD1, cannot be confirmed without DNA. Germline V gene sequence: CDR1 SGHVS, CDR2 FNYEAQ. The length of the CDR3 is 15 residues. CDR3 protein: CASTQDRGNTGELFF.

This rearrangement joins TRBV3-1 to TRBJ2-3; the D call of TRBD2 rests on TCRdb alone, since no DNA is present to check it. CDR3 length equals 17 residues. Germline loops: CDR1 LGHDT, CDR2 YNNKEL (reference sequence). CDR3 sequence reads: CASSQGYGRGFTDTQYF.

This chain's CDR3 is CASSPRPAGNYGYTF. The chain recombines TRBV7-9 with TRBJ1-2; TCRdb reports TRBD1, a call that lacks DNA to check it against. Germline V lookup: CDR1 SEHNR, CDR2 FQNEAQ (reference sequence). The CDR3 covers 15 residues.

The chain joins TRBV28 to TRBJ2-1; TCRdb names TRBD1, which stays unverified in the absence of DNA. The V gene's germline CDR1 is MDHEN and CDR2 SYDVKM. The length of the CDR3 is 17 residues. CDR3 in amino acids: CASRSLGQASSYNEQFF.

The chain carries TRBV7-8 and TRBJ1-5; there is no DNA to check the TCRdb D call of TRBD1. This CDR3 comprises 16 residues. Germline-derived CDR1 and CDR2 are SGHVS and FQNEAQ. CDR3: CASSPHGTGGNQPQHF. The whole variable domain, filled in from reference TRBV7-8 and TRBJ1-5, reads GAGVSQSPRYKVAKRGQDVALRCDPISGHVSLFWYQQALGQGPEFLTYFQNEAQLDKSGLPSDRFFAERPEGSVSTLKIQRTQQEDSAVYLCASSPHGTGGNQPQHFGDGTRLSIL.

The gene calls are TRBV10-2 and TRBJ1-2; TCRdb indicates TRBD1, and absent DNA this call remains unverified. CDR1 and CDR2 from the germline V gene are WSHSY and SAAADI. This CDR3 spans 13 amino acids. CDR3 sequence: CASRETGGDGYTF.

The chain joins TRBV10-2 to TRBJ2-7; TCRdb's assignment of TRBD2 cannot be checked, as there is no DNA. The CDR3 covers 14 residues. Per the germline V gene, CDR1 is WSHSY and CDR2 is SAAADI. CDR3 residues: CASSVDWQSYEQYF.

CDR3 residues: CASSPPTSGDFRQETQYF. The V and J genes are TRBV9 and TRBJ2-5; TCRdb's D gene call, TRBD2, goes unchecked for lack of DNA. From germline, CDR1 is SGDLS and CDR2 YYNGEE. This CDR3 is built from 18 residues.

The chain combines TRBV7-8 with TRBJ1-1. The CDR3 sequence is 13 residues long. The germline V gene has CDR1 SGHVS and CDR2 FQNEAQ. CDR3 sequence: CASRAVMNTEAFF. The entire variable domain, with the rest obtained from reference TRBV7-8 and TRBJ1-1, is as follows: GAGVSQSPRYKVAKRGQDVALRCDPISGHVSLFWYQQALGQGPEFLTYFQNEAQLDKSGLPSDRFFAERPEGSVSTLKIQRTQQEDSAVYLCASRAVMNTEAFFGQGTRLTVV.

The genes are TRBV20-1 and TRBJ2-7; TCRdb lists TRBD1, though no DNA is available to test this call. Germline V lookup: CDR1 DFQATT, CDR2 SNEGSKA (reference sequence). The CDR3 has 13 amino acids. The chain's CDR3 is CSATGDRIYEQYF.

The chain combines TRBV4-3 with TRBJ2-6; TCRdb outputs TRBD1, but without DNA this stays unchecked. This CDR3 contains 19 residues. Germline CDR1 and CDR2: LGHNA and YSLEER. The CDR3 reads CASSVNGGSVNLGANVLTF.

The V call is TRBV28, the J call TRBJ2-3; there is no DNA to check the TCRdb D call of TRBD2. From germline, CDR1 is MDHEN and CDR2 SYDVKM. The CDR3 runs 16 residues. The CDR3 protein is CASSSRLAGGSDTQYF.

The chain links TRBV23-1 to TRBJ2-4; TCRdb lists TRBD1, though no DNA is available to test this call. TRBV23-1 is known as an ORF, though its function is uncertain. The CDR3 is made up of 15 amino acids. CDR3 loop: CASSPDRGAKNIQYF.

This rearrangement joins TRBV7-9 to TRBJ2-1. The CDR3 runs 15 residues. Per germline, CDR1 SEHNR and CDR2 FQNEAQ (reference sequence). The chain's CDR3 is CASSLGSSPYNEQFF.

The chain recombines TRBV28 with TRBJ2-7. The CDR3 length is 12 residues. CDR1 MDHEN and CDR2 SYDVKM come from the germline V gene. The CDR3 region is CASRPLAAEQYF.

The rearrangement joins TRBV28 to TRBJ2-6; with no DNA, the TCRdb D assignment of TRBD1 cannot be verified. Germline values: CDR1 MDHEN, CDR2 SYDVKM. The CDR3 is 19 amino acids. The chain's CDR3 is CASSLGMGTGAAGANVLTF.

The V call is TRBV19, the J call TRBJ2-7; TCRdb gives TRBD1 as the D gene, but with no DNA this cannot be confirmed. This CDR3 spans 13 amino acids. Germline loops: CDR1 LNHDA, CDR2 SQIVND (reference sequence). The CDR3 sequence is CASSTDRGAEQYF.

The rearrangement links TRBV7-9 to TRBJ2-1; the TCRdb D gene call, TRBD1, has no DNA to confirm it. The germline gives CDR1 SEHNR, CDR2 FQNEAQ (reference sequence). The CDR3 runs 13 residues. CDR3 sequence reads: CASIPPNYNEQFF. Filled out from reference TRBV7-9 and TRBJ2-1, the complete variable domain reads DTGVSQNPRHKITKRGQNVTFRCDPISEHNRLYWYRQTLGQGPEFLTYFQNEAQLEKSRLLSDRFSAERPKGSFSTLEIQRTEQGDSAMYLCASIPPNYNEQFFGPGTRLTVL.

The rearrangement links TRBV19 to TRBJ2-5; TCRdb returns TRBD2, unconfirmable since there is no DNA. The CDR3 contains 16 residues. CDR1 is LNHDA and CDR2 is SQIVND in the germline V gene (reference sequence). CDR3 residues: CASSPTGTSLQETQYF.

The genes are TRBV20-1 and TRBJ2-7; TCRdb picks TRBD2, but there is no DNA to check that call. The CDR3 sequence is 16 residues long. The V gene's germline CDR1 is DFQATT and CDR2 SNEGSKA (reference sequence). CDR3 region: CSARDRLAGLAYEQYF.

This CDR3 reads CASSLGLPQYNEQFF. V is TRBV13 and J is TRBJ2-1. This CDR3 region has 15 residues. The germline V gene encodes CDR1 PRHDT and CDR2 FYEKMQ (reference sequence).

This chain connects TRBV7-9 to TRBJ1-1; as DNA is missing, the TRBD1 call by TCRdb cannot be tested. This CDR3 is built from 15 residues. The germline V gene has CDR1 SEHNR and CDR2 FQNEAQ (reference sequence). The CDR3 loop is CASSPRQEMNTEAFF.